This record looks at one TCR beta chain sequence and its context. The entry originates in a study of technical replicates of blood from a few donors. Method: immunoSEQ multiplex PCR; TCRdb's copy keeps in-frame clones and lacks some. Among roughly 60,000 clones listed, roughly nine tenths were seen once. Trimming cost V 5 bases and J 4 bases; bases outside gene matches: 4. This CDR3 region has 13 residues. The germline V gene has CDR1 GTSNPN and CDR2 SVGIG (reference sequence). The receptor was isolated from a human donor in good health. Some clones in this sample may be carry-over from other donors' samples. The chain carries TRBV30 and TRBJ2-3; 9 positions agree with TRBD1. Sequenced material: PBMCs. The CDR3 region has the DNA TGTGCCTGGGCCGGGACAGGGTCAGATACGCAGTATTTT. Its protein product is CAWAGTGSDTQYF. Complete variable domain (other parts from reference TRBV30 and TRBJ2-3): SQTIHQWPATLVQPVGSPLSLECTVEGTSNPNLYWYRQAAGRGLQLLFYSVGIGQISSEVPQNLSASRPQDRQFILSSKKLLLSDSGFYLCAWAGTGSDTQYFGPGTRLTVL.